This T cell receptor (beta chain) was obtained from a study of sequential checkpoint blockade in melanoma. At the level of the study: Randomization was 1:1 between first-line nivolumab→ipilimumab and ipilimumab→nivolumab. Both treatment sequences were followed by maintenance nivolumab.

The CDR3 contains 12 residues. Germline CDR1 reads MNHEY; CDR2 reads SMNVEV (reference sequence). V was shortened by 6 bases and J by 2 bases, with 7 bases between the two germline ends. TCRdb's table, derived via immunoSEQ multiplex PCR, lists solely in-frame clones and lacks some. The data contain some 40,000 clones, approximately 84% of them singletons. Regarding treatment: randomized to nivolumab then ipilimumab (arm A) or the reverse (arm B). Patients had received no earlier DNA-damaging chemotherapy. Sorted cells were live CD3+CD8+, lacking CD19 and CD56, from PBMCs. Specimen: CD8+ T cells sorted from blood (inferred from file names), collected from a patient given nivolumab and ipilimumab in sequence. The clonotype comes from a human donor with melanoma. The chain combines TRBV27 with TRBJ1-2; D gene unclear. CDR3 bases: TGTGCCAGCAGGACACTCAACTATGGCTACACCTTC. The encoded protein is CASRTLNYGYTF.